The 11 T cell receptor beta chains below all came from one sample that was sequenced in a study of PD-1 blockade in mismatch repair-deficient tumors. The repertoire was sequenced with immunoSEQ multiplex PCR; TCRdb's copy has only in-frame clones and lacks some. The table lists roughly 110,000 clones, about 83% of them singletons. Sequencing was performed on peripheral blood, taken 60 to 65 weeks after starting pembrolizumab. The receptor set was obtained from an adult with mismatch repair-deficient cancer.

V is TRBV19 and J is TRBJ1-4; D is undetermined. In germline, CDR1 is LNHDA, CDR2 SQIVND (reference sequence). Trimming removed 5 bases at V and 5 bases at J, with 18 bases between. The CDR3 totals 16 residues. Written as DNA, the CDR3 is TGTGCCAGTAGTCTCCACGCCGGACGGCAAAATGAAAAACTGTTTTTT. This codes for CASSLHAGRQNEKLFF.

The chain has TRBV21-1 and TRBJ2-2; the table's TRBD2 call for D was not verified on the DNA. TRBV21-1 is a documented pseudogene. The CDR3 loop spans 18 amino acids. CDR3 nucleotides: TGTGCCAGCAGCAAAGTAAGAGGGCTAGCGGGAGCCACCGGGGAGCTGTTTTTT. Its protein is CASSKVRGLAGATGELFF.

The CDR3, as DNA: TGTGCCAGCAGCCCTAACCCCGGGGAGCTGTTTTTT. Translating gives CASSPNPGELFF. The rearrangement uses TRBV6-6 and TRBJ2-2; D is undetermined. The CDR3 sequence is 12 residues long. Trimming took 6 bases from V and 6 from J, leaving 8 bases between them. CDR1 is MNHNY, CDR2 SVGAGI, per germline (reference sequence).

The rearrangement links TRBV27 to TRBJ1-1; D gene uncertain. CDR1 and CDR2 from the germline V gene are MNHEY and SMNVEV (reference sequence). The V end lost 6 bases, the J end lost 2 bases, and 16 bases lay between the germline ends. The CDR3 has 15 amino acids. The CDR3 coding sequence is TGTGCCAGCAGCCCCCTCTATGGGCTTAACACTGAAGCTTTCTTT. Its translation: CASSPLYGLNTEAFF.

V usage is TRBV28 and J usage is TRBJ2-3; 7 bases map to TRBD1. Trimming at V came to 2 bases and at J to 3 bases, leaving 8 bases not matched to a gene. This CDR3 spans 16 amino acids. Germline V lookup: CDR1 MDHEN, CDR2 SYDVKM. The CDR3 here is CASSLAGTELTDTQYF. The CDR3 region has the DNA TGTGCCAGCAGTTTAGCCGGGACAGAACTTACAGATACGCAGTATTTT. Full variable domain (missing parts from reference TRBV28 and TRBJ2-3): DVKVTQSSRYLVKRTGEKVFLECVQDMDHENMFWYRQDPGLGLRLIYFSYDVKMKEKGDIPEGYSVSREKKERFSLILESASTNQTSMYLCASSLAGTELTDTQYFGPGTRLTVL.

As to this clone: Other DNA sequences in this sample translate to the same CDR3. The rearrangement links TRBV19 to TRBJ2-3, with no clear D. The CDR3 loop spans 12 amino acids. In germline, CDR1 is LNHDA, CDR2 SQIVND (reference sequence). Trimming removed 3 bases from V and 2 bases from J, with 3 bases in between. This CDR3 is CASSISTDTQYF. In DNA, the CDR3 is TGTGCCAGTAGTATTTCCACAGATACGCAGTATTTT.

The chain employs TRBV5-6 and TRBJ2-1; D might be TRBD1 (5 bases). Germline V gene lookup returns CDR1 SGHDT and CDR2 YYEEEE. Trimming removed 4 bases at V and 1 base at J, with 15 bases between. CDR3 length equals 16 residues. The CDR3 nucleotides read TGTGCCAGCAGCCTTGGGGCTGGGGATTCCTACAATGAGCAGTTCTTC. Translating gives CASSLGAGDSYNEQFF.

The CDR3 spells CASSLVSGGSGNTIYF. In DNA, the CDR3 is TGTGCCAGCAGCTTAGTGTCAGGGGGCTCTGGAAACACCATATATTTT. This chain connects TRBV7-2 to TRBJ1-3, with 7 bases aligning to TRBD1. After removal of 1 base from V and 0 bases from J, the junction contained 3 bases not matched to a gene. CDR1 is SGHTA, CDR2 FQGNSA, per germline. The CDR3 spans 16 residues.

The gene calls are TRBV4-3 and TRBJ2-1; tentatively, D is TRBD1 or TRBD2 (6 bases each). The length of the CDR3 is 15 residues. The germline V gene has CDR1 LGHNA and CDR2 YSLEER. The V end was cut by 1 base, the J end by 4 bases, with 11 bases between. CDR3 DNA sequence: TGCGCCAGCAGCCAAGGAATAGGGGGGTACAATGAGCAGTTCTTC. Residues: CASSQGIGGYNEQFF.

The CDR3 is CAWRGANRDGYTF. CDR3 nucleotide sequence: TGTGCCTGGAGGGGGGCAAACAGGGATGGCTACACCTTC. The chain carries TRBV30 and TRBJ1-2; tentative D call: TRBD1 (6 bases). Between the trimmed V and J ends, which lost 3 bases and 6 bases, there was a span of 14 bases. This CDR3 spans 13 amino acids. Germline assignment: CDR1 GTSNPN and CDR2 SVGIG (reference sequence).

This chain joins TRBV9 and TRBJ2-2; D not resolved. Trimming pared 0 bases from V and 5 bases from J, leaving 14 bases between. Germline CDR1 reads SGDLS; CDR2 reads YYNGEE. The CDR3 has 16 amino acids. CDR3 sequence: CASSVGYPLGTGELFF. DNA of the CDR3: TGTGCCAGCAGCGTAGGGTATCCCCTCGGGACCGGGGAGCTGTTTTTT.